This T cell receptor beta chain was sequenced for a study of shared clonotypes between healthy human individuals. The protocol was immunoSEQ multiplex PCR, while the TCRdb copy is restricted to in-frame clones and leaves out a portion. The repertoire holds about 2.3 million clones, with 80% to 95% as singletons. The CDR3 length is 14 residues. V lost 7 bases to trimming and J lost 7 bases; unmatched junction nucleotides: 8. The germline V gene has CDR1 LNHDA and CDR2 SQIVND (reference sequence). To note about this clone: Its antigen remains unknown.

Findings and limits, study-wide: Generally, naive subsets (rather than memory subsets) showed larger estimated richness.

V usage is TRBV19 and J usage is TRBJ2-2; 8 bases are a match to TRBD1. This receptor was obtained from a man aged 18 to 30 in good health. Some clones in this sample may be carry-over from other donors' samples. What was sequenced was naive CD4+ T cells from PBMCs. Subset meaning: CD45RA+ positively selected. The CDR3 is CASTGRGPVGELFF. CDR3 nucleotides: TGTGCCAGTACCGGCAGGGGGCCGGTCGGGGAGCTGTTTTTT.